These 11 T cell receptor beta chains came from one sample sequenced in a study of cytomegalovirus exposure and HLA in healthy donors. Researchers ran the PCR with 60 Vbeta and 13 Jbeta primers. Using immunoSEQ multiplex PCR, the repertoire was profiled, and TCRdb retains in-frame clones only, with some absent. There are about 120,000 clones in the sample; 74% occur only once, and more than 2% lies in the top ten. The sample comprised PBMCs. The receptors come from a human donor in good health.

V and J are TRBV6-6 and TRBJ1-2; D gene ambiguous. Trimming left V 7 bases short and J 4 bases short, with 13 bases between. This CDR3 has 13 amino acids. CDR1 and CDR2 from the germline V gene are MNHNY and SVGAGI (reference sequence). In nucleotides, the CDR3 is TGTGCCAGCAATCAAGCGGGTCTCTATGGCTACACCTTC. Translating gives CASNQAGLYGYTF.

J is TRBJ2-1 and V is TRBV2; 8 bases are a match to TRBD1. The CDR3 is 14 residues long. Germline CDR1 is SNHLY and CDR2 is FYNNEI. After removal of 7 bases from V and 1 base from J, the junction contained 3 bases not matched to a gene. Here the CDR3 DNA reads TGTGCCAGCACCTGGACAGGGTCCTACAATGAGCAGTTCTTC. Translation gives CASTWTGSYNEQFF.

The CDR3 region is CASSPGEGSYNEQFF. The CDR3 DNA is TGTGCCAGCAGTCCTGGGGAGGGGTCCTACAATGAGCAGTTCTTC. The chain couples TRBV28 to TRBJ2-1; 7 bases fit TRBD2. Trimming cost V 5 bases and J 1 base; bases outside gene matches: 5. The CDR3 length is 15 residues. Germline V gives CDR1 MDHEN, CDR2 SYDVKM.

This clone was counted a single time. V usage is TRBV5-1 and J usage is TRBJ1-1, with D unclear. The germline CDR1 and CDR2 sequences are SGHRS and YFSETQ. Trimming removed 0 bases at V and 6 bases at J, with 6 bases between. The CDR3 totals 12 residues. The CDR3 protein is CASSLGSAEAFF. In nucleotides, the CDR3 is TGCGCCAGCAGCTTGGGGAGCGCTGAAGCTTTCTTT.

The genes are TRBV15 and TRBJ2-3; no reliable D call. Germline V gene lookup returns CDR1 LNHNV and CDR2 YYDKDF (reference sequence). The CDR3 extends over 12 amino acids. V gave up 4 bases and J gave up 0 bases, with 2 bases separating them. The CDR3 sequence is CATSTSTDTQYF. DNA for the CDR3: TGTGCCACCAGCACTAGCACAGATACGCAGTATTTT.

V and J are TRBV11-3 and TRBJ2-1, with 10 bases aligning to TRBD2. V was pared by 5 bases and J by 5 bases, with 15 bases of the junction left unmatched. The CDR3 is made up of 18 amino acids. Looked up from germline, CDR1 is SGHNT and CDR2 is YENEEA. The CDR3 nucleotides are TGTGCCAGCAGCCCCCGGGATAGCGGGAGGACAGTCGACAATGAGCAGTTCTTC. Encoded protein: CASSPRDSGRTVDNEQFF. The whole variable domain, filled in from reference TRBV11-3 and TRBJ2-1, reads EAGVVQSPRYKIIEKKQPVAFWCNPISGHNTLYWYLQNLGQGPELLIRYENEEAVDDSQLPKDRFSAERLKGVDSTLKIQPAELGDSAVYLCASSPRDSGRTVDNEQFFGPGTRLTVL.

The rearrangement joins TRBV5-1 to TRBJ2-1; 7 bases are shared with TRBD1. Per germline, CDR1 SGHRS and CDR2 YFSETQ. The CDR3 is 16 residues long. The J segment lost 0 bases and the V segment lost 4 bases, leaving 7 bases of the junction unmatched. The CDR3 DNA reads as TGCGCCAGCAGCCGGGGACAGAGAGGCTCCTACAATGAGCAGTTCTTC. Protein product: CASSRGQRGSYNEQFF.

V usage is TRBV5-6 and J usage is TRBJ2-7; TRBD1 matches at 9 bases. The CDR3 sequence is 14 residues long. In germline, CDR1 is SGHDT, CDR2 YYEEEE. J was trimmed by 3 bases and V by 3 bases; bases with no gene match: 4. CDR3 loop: CASSWTGVGYEQYF. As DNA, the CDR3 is TGTGCCAGCAGCTGGACAGGGGTTGGCTACGAGCAGTACTTC.

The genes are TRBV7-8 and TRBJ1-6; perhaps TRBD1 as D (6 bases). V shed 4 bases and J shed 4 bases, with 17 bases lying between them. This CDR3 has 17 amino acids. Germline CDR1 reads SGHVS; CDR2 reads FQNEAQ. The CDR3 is CASSSTERDIYNSPLHF. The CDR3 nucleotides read TGTGCCAGCAGCTCAACGGAGAGGGACATATATAATTCACCCCTCCACTTT.

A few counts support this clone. This CDR3 is CASSLGTGDNEQFF. CDR3 sequence (DNA): TGCGCCAGCAGCTTGGGGACAGGGGATAATGAGCAGTTCTTC. V usage is TRBV5-1 and J usage is TRBJ2-1; 9 nucleotides agree with TRBD1. From germline, CDR1 is SGHRS and CDR2 YFSETQ. The trim removed 0 bases at V and 7 bases at J, leaving 2 bases unmatched. This CDR3 has 14 residues.

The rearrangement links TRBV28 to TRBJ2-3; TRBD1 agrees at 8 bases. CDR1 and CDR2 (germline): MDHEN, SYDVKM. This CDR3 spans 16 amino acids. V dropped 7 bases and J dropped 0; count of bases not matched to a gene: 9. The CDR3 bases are TGTGCCAGCAAGTACAGGGGGTTGTCTAGCACAGATACGCAGTATTTT. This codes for CASKYRGLSSTDTQYF. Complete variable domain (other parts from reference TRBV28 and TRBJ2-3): DVKVTQSSRYLVKRTGEKVFLECVQDMDHENMFWYRQDPGLGLRLIYFSYDVKMKEKGDIPEGYSVSREKKERFSLILESASTNQTSMYLCASKYRGLSSTDTQYFGPGTRLTVL.